This T cell receptor beta chain was identified in a study of CD8 T cells in ankylosing spondylitis (TCRdb year 2017). Describing the broader study: The study set out to find disease-linked TCR variants by profiling T cell receptor beta repertoires in ankylosing spondylitis patients and healthy donors. The full study cohort was made up of about 25 ankylosing spondylitis patients and approximately 100 healthy donors. Peripheral blood was sampled, and synovial fluid was also collected from ankylosing spondylitis patients.

As to this clonotype: It has no known antigen specificity. Base qualities are missing; no much larger clone stands one base away.

The study at large found these results: A TCR beta motif made up of several highly homologous amino acid variants appeared to be characteristic of blood from ankylosing spondylitis patients. Significant enrichment of the disease-linked clones was reported in matched synovial fluid samples from ankylosing spondylitis patients. The disease-linked clones had a CD8+ phenotype and were found at relatively low frequencies in peripheral blood. Some TCR beta motif variants had previously been reported in synovial fluid and blood of reactive arthritis patients, which suggested common disease-initiation mechanisms.

For sequencing, an Illumina HiSeq 2500 was employed. TCR beta libraries were prepared by quantitative 5'-RACE with molecular barcodes. As for how the authors treated the data: A new computational method based on a probabilistic model of VDJ rearrangement was used to identify disease-linked TCR variants. Using fastp trimming at Q25 and MiXCR clonotype assembly, TCRdb reanalyzed the public sequencing data and kept in-frame beta chains. Merged by CDR3 protein, the rows form single entries marked with the most common genes and DNA. TCRdb, not the original authors, processed these V and J calls. In this sample the table shows around 890,000 distinct CDR3 sequences, about 10% of which occur a single time. Clones ranked in the top ten supply under 0.6% of the sample. The CDR3, from cysteine to phenylalanine, totals 12 residues. The only DNA kept is the CDR3, 36 bases in frame from the first base. From a lookup of the germline V gene, CDR1 and CDR2 are KGHSH and LQKENI. V is cut by 0 bases and J by 7 bases, and the space between the germline ends is 5 bases.

The chain joins TRBV18 to TRBJ2-3, with no reliable assignment of the D segment. The TCR originated in a male donor with ankylosing spondylitis. The sequencing input was blood, either unsorted or a sorted T cell fraction (not recorded which). The CDR3 region has the sequence CASSPPGNTQYF. The nucleotides read TGTGCCAGCTCACCACCCGGTAATACGCAGTATTTT. The reference TRBV18 and TRBJ2-3 proteins fill in what lies around the CDR3, so the full variable domain reads NAGVMQNPRHLVRRRGQEARLRCSPMKGHSHVYWYRQLPEEGLKFMVYLQKENIIDESGMPKERFSAEFPKEGPSILRIQQVVRGDSAAYFCASSPPGNTQYFGPGTRLTVL.